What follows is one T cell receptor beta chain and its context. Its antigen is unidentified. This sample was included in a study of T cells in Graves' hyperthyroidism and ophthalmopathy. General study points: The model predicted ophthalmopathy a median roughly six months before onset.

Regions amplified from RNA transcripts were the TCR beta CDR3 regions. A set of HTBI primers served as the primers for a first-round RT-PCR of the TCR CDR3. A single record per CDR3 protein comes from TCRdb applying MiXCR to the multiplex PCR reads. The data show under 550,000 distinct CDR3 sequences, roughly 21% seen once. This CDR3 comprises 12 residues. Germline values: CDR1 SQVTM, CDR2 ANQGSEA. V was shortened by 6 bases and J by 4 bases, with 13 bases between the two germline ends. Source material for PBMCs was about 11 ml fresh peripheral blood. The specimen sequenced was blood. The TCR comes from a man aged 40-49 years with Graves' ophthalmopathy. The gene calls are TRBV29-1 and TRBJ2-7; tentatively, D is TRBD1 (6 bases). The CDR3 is CSVGDTLYEQYF. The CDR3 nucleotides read TGCAGCGTCGGGGACACTTTGTACGAGCAGTACTTC.